This TCR beta chain was sequenced during a study of T cells in Graves' hyperthyroidism and ophthalmopathy. The germline V gene encodes CDR1 MGHDK and CDR2 SYGVNS. The germline V and J ends were trimmed by 3 bases and 6 bases, with 18 bases remaining between them. The CDR3 is made up of 16 amino acids. TCR beta CDR3 regions were amplified from RNA. In the first-round RT-PCR of the TCR CDR3, the HTBI primer set was used. TCRdb used MiXCR to reprocess the multiplex PCR reads, holding one entry per CDR3 protein. Of around 600,000 distinct CDR3 sequences in the sample, 13% to 15% are singletons; the top ten hold less than 9%.

Source material: blood. This receptor was identified in a woman between 18 and 29 years old with Graves' ophthalmopathy. The J gene is TRBJ2-1, the V gene TRBV25-1, with D perhaps being TRBD1 or TRBD2 (5 bases each). The CDR3 region is CASSDVGTLGTNEQFF. The DNA for the CDR3 is TGTGCCAGCAGTGACGTCGGGACGCTCGGGACCAATGAGCAGTTCTTC.